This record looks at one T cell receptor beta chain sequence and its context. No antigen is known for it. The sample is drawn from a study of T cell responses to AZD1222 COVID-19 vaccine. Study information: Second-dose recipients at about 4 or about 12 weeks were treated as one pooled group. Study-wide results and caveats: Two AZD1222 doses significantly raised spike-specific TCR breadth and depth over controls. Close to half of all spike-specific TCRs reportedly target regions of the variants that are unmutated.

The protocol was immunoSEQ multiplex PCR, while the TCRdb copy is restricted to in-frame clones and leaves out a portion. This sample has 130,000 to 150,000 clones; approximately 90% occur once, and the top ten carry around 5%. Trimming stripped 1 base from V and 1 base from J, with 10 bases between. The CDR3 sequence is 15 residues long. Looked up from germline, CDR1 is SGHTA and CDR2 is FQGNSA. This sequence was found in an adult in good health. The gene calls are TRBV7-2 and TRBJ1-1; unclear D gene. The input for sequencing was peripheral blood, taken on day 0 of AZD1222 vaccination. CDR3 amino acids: CASSLDARWNTEAFF. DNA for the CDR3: TGTGCCAGCAGCTTAGATGCGCGGTGGAACACTGAAGCTTTCTTT.